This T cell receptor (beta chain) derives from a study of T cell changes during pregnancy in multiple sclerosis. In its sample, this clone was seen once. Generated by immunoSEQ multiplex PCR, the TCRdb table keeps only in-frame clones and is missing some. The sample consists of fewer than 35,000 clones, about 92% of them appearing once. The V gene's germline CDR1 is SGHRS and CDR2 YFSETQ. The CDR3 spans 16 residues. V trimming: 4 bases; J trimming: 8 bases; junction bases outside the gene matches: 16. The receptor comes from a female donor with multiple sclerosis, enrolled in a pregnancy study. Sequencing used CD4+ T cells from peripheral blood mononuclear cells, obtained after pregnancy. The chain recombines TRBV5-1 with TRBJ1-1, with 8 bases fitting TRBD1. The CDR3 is CASSENPTGGVIEAFF. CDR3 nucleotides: TGCGCCAGCAGCGAAAACCCTACAGGGGGGGTAATCGAAGCTTTCTTT.